The next 9 T cell receptor beta chains were all read from a single sample in a study of graft-versus-host responses after intestinal transplantation. Clones were sequenced by immunoSEQ multiplex PCR, and TCRdb holds only the in-frame ones, with some missing. Of 15,000 to 20,000 clones listed, 75% to 85% are singletons. To release intraepithelial and lamina propria lymphocytes, the graft tissue was processed. This material consisted of ileum tissue, taken around 600 days after intestinal transplantation. The source of these receptors is a human patient who received an intestinal transplant, so some T cells may come from the graft donor.

In its sample, this clone was seen once. V gene TRBV5-8 combines with J gene TRBJ1-2; unclear D gene. CDR3 size: 14 residues. With 0 bases removed from V and 8 bases from J, the gap between germline ends came to 14 bases. Germline CDR1 is SGHTS and CDR2 is YDEGEE. CDR3 nucleotides: TGTGCCAGCAGCTTGGTCGCGAGTAGACGAGGCTACACCTTC. Translated, it gives CASSLVASRRGYTF.

V gene TRBV5-6 combines with J gene TRBJ1-5; D uncertain. V was trimmed by 3 bases and J by 6 bases, leaving 7 bases between them. Germline CDR1 SGHDT, CDR2 YYEEEE. CDR3 length: 12 residues. CDR3 sequence (DNA): TGTGCCAGCAGCTATACGGGTCAGCCCCAGCATTTT. This sequence encodes CASSYTGQPQHF.

Only a few counts were recorded for this clone. The chain links TRBV28 to TRBJ2-5; TRBD2 might be the D (5 bases). Germline V lookup: CDR1 MDHEN, CDR2 SYDVKM. Trimming shortened V by 7 bases and J by 2 bases, and 23 bases separated the two germline ends. The CDR3 loop spans 17 amino acids. CDR3 residues: CASNVEGPSLSQETQYF. In nucleotides, the CDR3 is TGTGCCAGCAACGTTGAGGGTCCCAGCCTGTCACAAGAGACCCAGTACTTC. Looking up the rest from reference TRBV28 and TRBJ2-5 gives the full variable domain: DVKVTQSSRYLVKRTGEKVFLECVQDMDHENMFWYRQDPGLGLRLIYFSYDVKMKEKGDIPEGYSVSREKKERFSLILESASTNQTSMYLCASNVEGPSLSQETQYFGPGTRLLVL.

This chain uses TRBV6-1 with TRBJ1-2; perhaps TRBD1 as D (6 bases). The germline CDR1 and CDR2 sequences are MNHNS and SASEGT. The CDR3 has 13 residues. The V end was cut by 4 bases, the J end by 7 bases, with 13 bases between. The CDR3 nucleotides read TGTGCCAGCAGTGCAAGGGGACACATTGGCTACACCTTC. Translation: CASSARGHIGYTF.

This chain uses TRBV11-3 with TRBJ1-5, with TRBD1 matching over 9 bases. V was pared by 4 bases and J by 10 bases, with 5 bases of the junction left unmatched. The length of the CDR3 is 13 residues. In germline, CDR1 is SGHNT, CDR2 YENEEA. This CDR3 is CASSSDRGEPQHF. The CDR3 nucleotides read TGTGCCAGCAGCTCGGACAGGGGTGAACCCCAGCATTTT.

V gene TRBV7-9 combines with J gene TRBJ1-5, with 7 bases aligning to TRBD1. V gave up 5 bases and J gave up 4 bases; unmatched junction bases: 8. The length of the CDR3 is 15 residues. The V gene's germline CDR1 is SEHNR and CDR2 FQNEAQ (reference sequence). CDR3 coding DNA: TGTGCCAGCAGCCCCCGTGGGACAGCGAATCAGCCCCAGCATTTT. This sequence encodes CASSPRGTANQPQHF.

The chain uses TRBV18 and TRBJ1-1; TRBD1 agrees at 8 bases. J gave up 3 bases and V 6 bases, and 9 bases lay outside the gene matches. The length of the CDR3 is 15 residues. Germline CDR1 is KGHSH and CDR2 is LQKENI. This chain's CDR3 is CASSTKTGDDTEAFF. The CDR3 region has the DNA TGTGCCAGCTCGACCAAGACAGGGGATGACACTGAAGCTTTCTTT.

V gene TRBV6-1 combines with J gene TRBJ1-6; TRBD1 matches 7 bases. After removal of 6 bases from V and 9 bases from J, the junction contained 5 bases not matched to a gene. CDR1 and CDR2 from the germline V gene are MNHNS and SASEGT. The CDR3 contains 13 residues. The CDR3 spells CASSTGEGSPLHF. The CDR3 nucleotides are TGTGCCAGCAGCACAGGGGAAGGTTCACCCCTCCACTTT.

The chain couples TRBV9 to TRBJ1-2; 10 positions match TRBD1. Germline CDR1 is SGDLS and CDR2 is YYNGEE. This CDR3 region has 15 residues. With 2 bases clipped from V and 3 bases from J, the junction kept 4 bases outside the gene matches. The CDR3 reads CASSVETGGHYGYTF. DNA for the CDR3: TGTGCCAGCAGCGTCGAGACAGGGGGCCACTATGGCTACACCTTC.